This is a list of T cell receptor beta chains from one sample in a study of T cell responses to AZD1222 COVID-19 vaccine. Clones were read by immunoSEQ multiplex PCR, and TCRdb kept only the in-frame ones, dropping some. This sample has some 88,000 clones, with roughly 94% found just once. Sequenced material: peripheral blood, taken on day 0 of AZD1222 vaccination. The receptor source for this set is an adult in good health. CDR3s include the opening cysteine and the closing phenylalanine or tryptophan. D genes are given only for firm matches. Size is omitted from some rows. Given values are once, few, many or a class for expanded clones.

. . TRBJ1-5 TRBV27 TGTGCCAGCAGACGCAGGGCAGGAGGCCAGCCCCAGCATTTT CASRRRAGGQPQHF
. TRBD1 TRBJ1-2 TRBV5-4 TGTGCCAGCAGCTTGGACCCCGAGACAGGGATTTCTAACTATGGCTACACCTTC CASSLDPETGISNYGYTF
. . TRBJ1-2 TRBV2 TGTGCCAGCAGTGAATCCCAGAACTATGGCTACACCTTC CASSESQNYGYTF
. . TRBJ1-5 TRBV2 TGTGCCAGCAGTGCGGCAGTCTATAATCAGCCCCAGCATTTT CASSAAVYNQPQHF
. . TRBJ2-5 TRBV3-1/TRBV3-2 TGTGCCAGCAGCCCGTGGACAGCACAAGAGACCCAGTACTTC CASSPWTAQETQYF
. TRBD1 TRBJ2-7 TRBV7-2 TGTGCCAGCAGCTCGCCACTTCAGGGGGCTGCTCAGTACGAGCAGTACTTC CASSSPLQGAAQYEQYF
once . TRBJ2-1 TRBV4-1 TGCGCCAGCAGCCAAGGTGGACTCCTCTCCTACAATGAGCAGTTCTTC CASSQGGLLSYNEQFF
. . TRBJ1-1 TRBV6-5 TGTGCCAGCAGTTACTCAGCAGGGAACACTGAAGCTTTCTTT CASSYSAGNTEAFF
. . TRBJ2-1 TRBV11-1 TGTGCCAGCAGCTTACTACGGTGGAATGAGCAGTTCTTC CASSLLRWNEQFF
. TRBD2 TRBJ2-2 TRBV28 TGTGCCAGCAGGTCTAGCGGGAGGTTTGGCGGGGAGCTGTTTTTT CASRSSGRFGGELFF
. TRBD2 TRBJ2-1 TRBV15 TGTGCCACCAGCAGAATCACCGGGACTAGCGGCAATGAGCAGTTCTTC CATSRITGTSGNEQFF
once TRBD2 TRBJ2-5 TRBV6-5 TGTGCCAGCACTAGCGGGAGAGTAGAGGAGACCCAGTACTTC CASTSGRVEETQYF
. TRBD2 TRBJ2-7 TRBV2 TGTGCCAGCAGTCCCTCCCGGACTAGCAAATTCGAGCAGTACTTC CASSPSRTSKFEQYF
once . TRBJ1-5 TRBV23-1 TGCGCCAGCAGTCAATTCCTTGGACAGACTAGCAATCAGCCCCAGCATTTT CASSQFLGQTSNQPQHF
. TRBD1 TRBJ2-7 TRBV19 TGTGCCAGTACCGCCGGGACAGGGTCCTACGAGCAGTACTTC CASTAGTGSYEQYF